The T cell receptor beta chain described here comes from a study of blood T cell repertoires in COVID-19. In the authors' workflow: Nucleated cell counts were estimated from reference gene primer amplification. Sequencing used immunoSEQ multiplex PCR; TCRdb keeps in-frame clones, though not all of them. The DNA gave D and trimming, while V, J and clone size come from that table. The sample shows fewer than 85,000 clones, 65% to 90% of them seen only once. With V trimmed by 5 bases and J by 6 bases, 10 bases remained unmatched. Germline V gene sequence: CDR1 MDHEN, CDR2 SYDVKM. The CDR3 spans 17 residues. This clone has only one observation.

The sequence came from a man between 25 and 39 years old with COVID-19, enrolled during active disease. Specimen: peripheral blood. The genes are TRBV28 and TRBJ2-6, with 10 bases matching TRBD1. CDR3 loop: CASSPTTGGGPANVLTF. The CDR3, as DNA: TGTGCCAGCAGTCCGACGACAGGGGGCGGACCGGCCAACGTCCTGACTTTC. The full variable domain, in which reference TRBV28 and TRBJ2-6 provide the parts outside the CDR3, is DVKVTQSSRYLVKRTGEKVFLECVQDMDHENMFWYRQDPGLGLRLIYFSYDVKMKEKGDIPEGYSVSREKKERFSLILESASTNQTSMYLCASSPTTGGGPANVLTFGAGSRLTVL.